These 31 T cell receptor beta chains were all obtained from the same sample, sequenced in a study of PD-L1 blockade in urothelial cancer. Described time point: pretreatment peripheral blood. Clones were read by immunoSEQ multiplex PCR, and TCRdb kept only the in-frame ones, dropping some. Of roughly 63,000 clones in the sample, 81% were seen once. This material consisted of PBMCs, taken around atezolizumab (anti-PD-L1) treatment. The source of these receptors is a man between 65 and 85 years old with urothelial cancer.

The CDR3 bases are TGCGCCAGCAGCTTGGGACTACAATACCTCCTAAGGAACACCGGGGAGCTGTTTTTT. Encoded protein: CASSLGLQYLLRNTGELFF. The rearrangement joins TRBV5-1 to TRBJ2-2, with D possibly matching TRBD2 (5 bases). CDR1 is SGHRS, CDR2 YFSETQ, per germline. This CDR3 is built from 19 residues. V lost 0 bases to trimming and J lost 1 base, with 19 bases between them.

The chain links TRBV9 to TRBJ1-3; D is undetermined. CDR1 SGDLS and CDR2 YYNGEE come from the germline V gene. This CDR3 has 12 residues. Trimming left V 6 bases short and J 4 bases short, with 8 bases between. CDR3 DNA sequence: TGTGCCAGCACCCCGGGGGGAAACACCATATATTTT. Its translation is CASTPGGNTIYF.

V gene TRBV9 combines with J gene TRBJ2-1; TRBD2 matches 11 bases. J was trimmed by 6 bases and V by 2 bases; bases with no gene match: 7. Looked up from germline, CDR1 is SGDLS and CDR2 is YYNGEE. The CDR3 runs 16 residues. Here the CDR3 reads CASSVVSGGDLNEQFF. In DNA form, the CDR3 reads TGTGCCAGCAGCGTGGTTAGCGGGGGGGATCTCAATGAGCAGTTCTTC. The entire variable domain, with the rest obtained from reference TRBV9 and TRBJ2-1, is as follows: DSGVTQTPKHLITATGQRVTLRCSPRSGDLSVYWYQQSLDQGLQFLIQYYNGEERAKGNILERFSAQQFPDLHSELNLSSLELGDSALYFCASSVVSGGDLNEQFFGPGTRLTVL.

This clone was counted once. V usage is TRBV19 and J usage is TRBJ1-1, with unresolved D. Germline CDR1 is LNHDA and CDR2 is SQIVND (reference sequence). Trimming took off 5 bases at V and 1 base at J, with 8 bases between the two ends. CDR3 length: 13 residues. The CDR3 nucleotides read TGTGCCAGTAGTCAGACAAAGAACACTGAAGCTTTCTTT. Translating it yields CASSQTKNTEAFF.

The gene calls are TRBV5-5 and TRBJ1-1; D possibly corresponds to TRBD1 (5 bases). Per the germline V gene, CDR1 is SGHKS and CDR2 is YYEKEE (reference sequence). Between the trimmed V and J ends, which lost 2 bases and 5 bases, there was a span of 7 bases. This CDR3 region has 12 residues. CDR3 sequence reads: CASSFKGTEAFF. In DNA form, the CDR3 reads TGTGCCAGCAGCTTCAAGGGGACTGAAGCTTTCTTT.

The gene calls are TRBV4-1 and TRBJ2-7; 8 bases are a match to TRBD1. CDR3 length: 16 amino acids. Germline V CDR1 and CDR2: MGHRA, YSYEKL. V shed 4 bases, J shed 2 bases, and the junction held 10 bases outside the gene matches. The chain's CDR3 is CASSRGQGTATYEQYF. The DNA of the CDR3 is TGCGCCAGCAGCCGCGGACAGGGTACGGCGACCTACGAGCAGTACTTC.

The chain combines TRBV21-1 with TRBJ2-7; no DNA check was done on the table's D call, TRBD2. TRBV21-1 is reported as a pseudogene. This CDR3 has 16 amino acids. This CDR3 is CASSKDPSPERNEQYF. CDR3 nucleotides: TGTGCCAGCAGCAAAGATCCAAGCCCCGAACGCAACGAGCAGTACTTC.

CDR3 coding DNA: TGCAGCGTTGTAGAGACAGGGGGTGGCTACACCTTC. Translation gives CSVVETGGGYTF. V and J are TRBV29-1 and TRBJ1-2, with 9 bases lining up with TRBD1. CDR3 length: 12 residues. The V and J ends lost 4 bases and 7 bases, in that order; junction bases with no gene match: 4. CDR1 SQVTM and CDR2 ANQGSEA come from the germline V gene.

The sample holds one count of this clone. V usage is TRBV7-2 and J usage is TRBJ1-2, with D tentatively TRBD1 (6 bases). CDR1 is SGHTA and CDR2 is FQGNSA in the germline V gene. Trimming removed 0 bases from V and 7 bases from J, with 15 bases in between. This CDR3 region has 15 residues. DNA for the CDR3: TGTGCCAGCAGCTTAGCGTCGGGGGGCGCCGGTGGCTACACCTTC. Translation gives CASSLASGGAGGYTF.

J is TRBJ1-5 and V is TRBV19, with D unresolved. The CDR3 length is 15 residues. Trimming pared 7 bases from V and 3 bases from J, leaving 16 bases between. Germline CDR1 LNHDA, CDR2 SQIVND (reference sequence). CDR3: CASIPRGGNNQPQHF. Here the CDR3 DNA reads TGTGCCAGTATCCCCCGAGGAGGGAACAATCAGCCCCAGCATTTT.

The V call is TRBV27, the J call TRBJ1-2, with 8 nucleotides matching TRBD1. This CDR3 is 15 amino acids long. CDR1 and CDR2 (germline): MNHEY, SMNVEV (reference sequence). V shed 3 bases and J 2 bases; nucleotides not matched to a gene: 5. CDR3 sequence (DNA): TGTGCCAGCAGTTTCAGGGGGCAGGGCAACTATGGCTACACCTTC. Encoded protein: CASSFRGQGNYGYTF.

This sequence joins TRBV28 and TRBJ1-2; D uncertain. Germline V lookup: CDR1 MDHEN, CDR2 SYDVKM. This CDR3 comprises 13 residues. With 5 bases removed from V and 4 bases from J, the gap between germline ends came to 11 bases. CDR3 bases: TGTGCCAGCAGTGATGCCATGAGCTATGGCTACACCTTC. It yields the protein CASSDAMSYGYTF.

The rearrangement uses TRBV19 and TRBJ2-3; D remains ambiguous. CDR3 length: 14 amino acids. Germline loops: CDR1 LNHDA, CDR2 SQIVND (reference sequence). The V end was cut by 4 bases, the J end by 0 bases, with 8 bases between. The CDR3 spells CASSTGSSTDTQYF. CDR3 in DNA: TGTGCCAGTAGTACCGGGTCTAGCACAGATACGCAGTATTTT.

The gene calls are TRBV5-4 and TRBJ2-7; 16 bases match TRBD2. Trimming cost V 4 bases and J 2 bases; bases outside gene matches: 6. The CDR3 is 17 residues long. Germline-derived CDR1 and CDR2 are SGHNT and YYREEE (reference sequence). DNA for the CDR3: TGTGCCAGCAGCCTCGGGACTAGCGGGAGGGGTGCCTACGAGCAGTACTTC. This encodes CASSLGTSGRGAYEQYF.

This chain uses TRBV5-4 with TRBJ2-7, with D possibly matching TRBD2 (6 bases). This CDR3 region has 13 residues. Germline V gene data show CDR1 as SGHNT and CDR2 as YYREEE (reference sequence). Trimming took 4 bases from V and 0 from J, leaving 8 bases between them. The CDR3: CASSRGLSYEQYF. CDR3 bases: TGTGCCAGCAGCCGGGGACTCTCCTACGAGCAGTACTTC.

The chain joins TRBV5-1 to TRBJ2-5, with D uncertain. The CDR3 consists of 14 residues. Germline CDR1 and CDR2: SGHRS and YFSETQ. With 5 bases removed from V and 0 bases from J, the gap between germline ends came to 11 bases. The CDR3 coding sequence is TGCGCCAGCAGTCTGGTCGGTAACCAAGAGACCCAGTACTTC. It codes for CASSLVGNQETQYF.

The rearrangement links TRBV7-2 to TRBJ2-2, with 9 bases identical to TRBD1. After removal of 5 bases from V and 4 bases from J, the junction contained 8 bases not matched to a gene. This CDR3 has 16 residues. Germline assignment: CDR1 SGHTA and CDR2 FQGNSA. The CDR3 DNA reads as TGTGCCAGCAGCCCCGGGACAGGGTTGGGCACCGGGGAGCTGTTTTTT. Protein sequence: CASSPGTGLGTGELFF.

This sequence joins TRBV7-9 and TRBJ1-1; TRBD1 aligns across 8 bases. The germline gives CDR1 SEHNR, CDR2 FQNEAQ (reference sequence). The CDR3 is 15 amino acids. Trimming removed 4 bases from V and 4 bases from J; junction bases left unmatched: 8. In DNA, the CDR3 is TGTGCCAGCAGCTCCCCCGGACAGGGCGGCACTGAAGCTTTCTTT. The encoded protein is CASSSPGQGGTEAFF.

The chain employs TRBV7-2 and TRBJ1-5, with D uncertain. The CDR3 runs 15 residues. CDR1 is SGHTA and CDR2 is FQGNSA in the germline V gene. Trimming cost V 5 bases and J 0 bases, with 11 bases left between them. CDR3: CASSLTPYSNQPQHF. CDR3 in DNA: TGTGCCAGCAGCCTGACACCATATAGCAATCAGCCCCAGCATTTT. Full variable domain (outside the CDR3, taken from reference TRBV7-2 and TRBJ1-5): GAGVSQSPSNKVTEKGKDVELRCDPISGHTALYWYRQSLGQGLEFLIYFQGNSAPDKSGLPSDRFSAERTGGSVSTLTIQRTQQEDSAVYLCASSLTPYSNQPQHFGDGTRLSIL.

The CDR3: CASRTSGRLDTQYF. The CDR3, as DNA: TGTGCCAGCAGGACTAGCGGGAGATTAGATACGCAGTATTTT. The rearrangement uses TRBV6-1 and TRBJ2-3; 12 positions match TRBD2. The V gene's germline CDR1 is MNHNS and CDR2 SASEGT. There are 14 residues in the CDR3. Trimming took 6 bases from V and 5 from J; bases not matched to a gene: 3.

V and J are TRBV19 and TRBJ1-5; D ambiguous. The CDR3 is 16 residues long. Germline V lookup: CDR1 LNHDA, CDR2 SQIVND (reference sequence). V was pared by 11 bases and J by 2 bases, with 22 bases between. CDR3 nucleotide sequence: TGTGCCGCTAAGGACCTGACGGGAGCGGGCAATCAGCCCCAGCATTTT. Amino acids: CAAKDLTGAGNQPQHF.

The CDR3 coding sequence is TGTGCCAGCCAACCTCCCGGGGGTGGACTCTACAATGAGCAGTTCTTC. Translating it yields CASQPPGGGLYNEQFF. The chain recombines TRBV27 with TRBJ2-1; a possible D gene is TRBD2 (6 bases). The CDR3 is 16 amino acids. V gave up 8 bases and J gave up 3 bases, with 20 bases separating them. The germline gives CDR1 MNHEY, CDR2 SMNVEV (reference sequence).

The genes are TRBV5-4 and TRBJ1-1; D gene uncertain. With 5 bases removed from V and 3 bases from J, the gap between germline ends came to 11 bases. The CDR3 has 13 residues. CDR1 SGHNT and CDR2 YYREEE come from the germline V gene (reference sequence). CDR3 region: CASRPGEDTEAFF. As DNA, the CDR3 is TGTGCCAGCAGGCCGGGAGAGGACACTGAAGCTTTCTTT.

In this sample, this clone turned up once. V is TRBV29-1 and J is TRBJ2-1; no clear D. The CDR3 has 14 amino acids. Germline-derived CDR1 and CDR2 are SQVTM and ANQGSEA. The V gene lost 5 bases and the J gene lost 1 base, with 12 bases spanning the gap. The CDR3 here is CSVSGIQSYNEQFF. CDR3 DNA sequence: TGCAGCGTTTCAGGAATTCAGTCCTACAATGAGCAGTTCTTC.

The chain joins TRBV2 to TRBJ2-7; TRBD1 matches at 9 bases. This CDR3 is 13 amino acids long. Germline V CDR1 and CDR2: SNHLY, FYNNEI. Germline trimming cut 6 bases from V and 6 bases from J; bases unmatched to any gene: 6. CDR3 sequence reads: CASRGTGSLEQYF. CDR3 DNA sequence: TGTGCCAGCAGGGGGACAGGGTCGCTCGAGCAGTACTTC.

J is TRBJ2-2 and V is TRBV4-2; the D is unclear. V was trimmed by 0 bases and J by 6 bases, leaving 17 bases between them. Germline CDR1 and CDR2: LGHNA and YNFKEQ. The CDR3 totals 17 residues. The CDR3 sequence is CASSQESTRAYPGELFF. The CDR3 DNA reads TGTGCCAGCAGCCAAGAATCAACCCGTGCGTATCCCGGGGAGCTGTTTTTT.

This chain uses TRBV6-1 with TRBJ2-5, with D possibly TRBD1 on 6 matching bases. Germline-derived CDR1 and CDR2 are MNHNS and SASEGT. The CDR3 extends over 14 amino acids. Trimming stripped 4 bases from V and 5 bases from J, with 14 bases between. CDR3 sequence reads: CASSATGLRETQYF. The CDR3 DNA reads TGTGCCAGCAGTGCAACAGGGTTACGGGAGACCCAGTACTTC.

The chain uses TRBV28 and TRBJ1-1, with D maybe TRBD1 (5 bases). Germline values: CDR1 MDHEN, CDR2 SYDVKM. The CDR3 spans 11 residues. V shed 10 bases and J shed 1 base, with 7 bases lying between them. CDR3 loop: CAIQGNTEAFF. The CDR3 region has the DNA TGTGCCATCCAGGGGAACACTGAAGCTTTCTTT.

Points on this clone: This could be a read error, since a much larger clone is one nucleotide away. The sample contains more than one DNA sequence encoding this CDR3. This chain connects TRBV4-2 to TRBJ2-5, with 10 bases that match TRBD2. Germline values: CDR1 LGHNA, CDR2 YNFKEQ. Losses at the gene ends were 1 base for V and 1 base for J; bases not matched to a gene: 0. The CDR3 totals 15 residues. The CDR3 loop reads CASSQGTSGQETQYF. The CDR3, as DNA: TGTGCCAGCAGCCAAGGGACTAGCGGCCAAGAGACCCAGTACTTC.

The V and J genes are TRBV5-4 and TRBJ2-1, with D maybe TRBD2 (5 bases). The germline V gene encodes CDR1 SGHNT and CDR2 YYREEE (reference sequence). This CDR3 has 15 amino acids. The V and J ends lost 4 bases and 1 base respectively, with 12 bases between them. CDR3: CASSPRELSYNEQFF. In DNA, the CDR3 is TGTGCCAGCAGCCCTCGGGAATTATCCTACAATGAGCAGTTCTTC.

This clone was detected once. Here the CDR3 DNA reads TGTGCCAGCAGTTACCCCCACGGCACTGAAGCTTTCTTT. Encoded protein: CASSYPHGTEAFF. V gene TRBV6-5 combines with J gene TRBJ1-1, with D hard to call. The V end was cut by 2 bases, the J end by 4 bases, with 8 bases between. This CDR3 region has 13 residues. The germline CDR1 and CDR2 sequences are MNHEY and SVGAGI.